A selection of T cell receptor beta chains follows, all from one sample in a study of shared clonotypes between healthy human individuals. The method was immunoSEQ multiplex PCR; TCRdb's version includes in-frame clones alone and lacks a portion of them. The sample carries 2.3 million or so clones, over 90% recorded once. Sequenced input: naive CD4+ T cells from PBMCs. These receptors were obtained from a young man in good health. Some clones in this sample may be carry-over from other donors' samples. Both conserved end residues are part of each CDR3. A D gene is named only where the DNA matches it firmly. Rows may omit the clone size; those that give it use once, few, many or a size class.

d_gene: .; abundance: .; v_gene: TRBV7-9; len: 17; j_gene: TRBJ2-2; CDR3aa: CASAPTRAGSPTGELFF; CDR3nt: TGTGCCAGCGCACCGACACGGGCGGGGAGTCCCACCGGGGAGCTGTTTTTT
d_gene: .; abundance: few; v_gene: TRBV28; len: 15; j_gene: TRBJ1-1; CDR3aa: CASSLTDPTHTEAFF; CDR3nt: TGTGCCAGCAGTTTAACAGACCCGACTCACACTGAAGCTTTCTTT
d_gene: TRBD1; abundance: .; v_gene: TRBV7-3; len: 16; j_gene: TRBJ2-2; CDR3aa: CASSRGTGRASGELFF; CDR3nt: TGTGCCAGCAGCCGCGGGACAGGGCGGGCGAGCGGGGAGCTGTTTTTT
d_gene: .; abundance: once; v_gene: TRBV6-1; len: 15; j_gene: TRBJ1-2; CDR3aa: CARRGGLNGAYGYTF; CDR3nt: TGTGCCAGAAGGGGGGGGCTAAATGGGGCATATGGCTACACCTTC
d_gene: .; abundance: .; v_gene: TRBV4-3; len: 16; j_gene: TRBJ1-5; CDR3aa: CASSQGTGLANQPQHF; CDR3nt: TGCGCCAGCAGCCAAGGCACCGGCCTCGCCAATCAGCCCCAGCATTTT
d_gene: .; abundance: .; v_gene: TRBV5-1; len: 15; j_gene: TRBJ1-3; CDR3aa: CASSLDGTQSDTIYF; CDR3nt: TGCGCCAGCAGCTTGGACGGGACCCAATCGGACACCATATATTTT
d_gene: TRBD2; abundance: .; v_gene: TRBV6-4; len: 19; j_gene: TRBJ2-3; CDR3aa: CASSEKLAGLSSSTDTQYF; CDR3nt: TGTGCCAGCAGTGAGAAGCTAGCGGGGTTATCGTCCAGCACAGATACGCAGTATTTT
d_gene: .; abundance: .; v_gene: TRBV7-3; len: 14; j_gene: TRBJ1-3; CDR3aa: CASSSGAPGNTIYF; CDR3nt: TGTGCCAGCAGCTCGGGGGCGCCCGGAAACACCATATATTTT
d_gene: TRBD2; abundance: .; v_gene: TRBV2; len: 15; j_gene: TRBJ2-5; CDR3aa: CASSDQREGGETQYF; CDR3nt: TGTGCCAGCAGTGATCAGCGGGAGGGCGGCGAGACCCAGTACTTC
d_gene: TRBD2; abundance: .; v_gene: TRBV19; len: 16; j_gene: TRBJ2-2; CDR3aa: CASSSRRESKTGELFF; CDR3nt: TGTGCCAGTAGTAGTCGGCGGGAGAGCAAGACCGGGGAGCTGTTTTTT
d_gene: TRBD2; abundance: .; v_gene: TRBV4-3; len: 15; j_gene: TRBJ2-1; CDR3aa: CASSYGLAVYNEQFF; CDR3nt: TGCGCCAGCAGCTATGGACTAGCGGTCTACAATGAGCAGTTCTTC
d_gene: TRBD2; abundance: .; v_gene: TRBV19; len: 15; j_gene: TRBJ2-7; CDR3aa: CASSIASGRRYEQYF; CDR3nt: TGTGCCAGTAGTATAGCTAGCGGGAGGAGGTACGAGCAGTACTTC
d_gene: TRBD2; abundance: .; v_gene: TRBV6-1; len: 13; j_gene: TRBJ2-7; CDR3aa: CASFGLADYEQYF; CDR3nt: TGTGCCAGCTTTGGACTAGCGGACTACGAGCAGTACTTC
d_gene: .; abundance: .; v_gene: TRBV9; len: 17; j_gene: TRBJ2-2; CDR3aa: CASRLPGREGDTGELFF; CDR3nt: TGTGCCAGCAGACTTCCGGGACGGGAAGGTGACACCGGGGAGCTGTTTTTT
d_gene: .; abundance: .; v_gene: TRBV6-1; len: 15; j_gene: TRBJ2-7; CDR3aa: CASSEWGNALYEQYF; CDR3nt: TGTGCCAGCAGTGAATGGGGGAACGCGCTCTACGAGCAGTACTTC
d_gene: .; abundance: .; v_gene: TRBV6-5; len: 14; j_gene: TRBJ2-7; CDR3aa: CASRSHRSSYEQYF; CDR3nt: TGTGCCAGCAGATCACACAGGAGTTCCTACGAGCAGTACTTC
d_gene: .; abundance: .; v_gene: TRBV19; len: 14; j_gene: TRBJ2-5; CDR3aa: CASSLRLDQETQYF; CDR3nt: TGTGCCAGTAGTCTCCGACTAGACCAAGAGACCCAGTACTTC
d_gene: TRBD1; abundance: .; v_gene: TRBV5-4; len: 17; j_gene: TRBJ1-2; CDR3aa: CASSLKGGQGLVYGYTF; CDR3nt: TGTGCCAGCAGCTTGAAAGGTGGACAGGGACTGGTCTATGGCTACACCTTC
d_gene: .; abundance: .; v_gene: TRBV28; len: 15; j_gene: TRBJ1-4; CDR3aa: CASTALTGFEEKLFF; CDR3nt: TGTGCCAGCACCGCGTTAACAGGGTTCGAGGAAAAACTGTTTTTT
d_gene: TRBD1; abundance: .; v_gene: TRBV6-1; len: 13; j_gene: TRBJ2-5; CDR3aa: CASSQDRVETQYF; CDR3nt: TGTGCCAGCAGTCAGGACAGGGTGGAGACCCAGTACTTC